These T cell receptor beta chains were read from a single sample in a study of beta chain features in type 1 diabetes. TCRdb keeps only in-frame clones here, not all; method: immunoSEQ multiplex PCR. The sample shows 95,000 to 150,000 clones, about 15% of them seen only once. Sequenced sample: central memory CD4+ T cells from blood. The receptors originated from a man between 25 and 39 years old with type 1 diabetes. Both conserved end residues are part of each CDR3. Clone size is shown for a subset of rows, as once, few, many or a class of expanded clone.

TRBJ2-3 TRBV6-1 few CASSPHSGRGDTQYF
TRBJ2-7 TRBV19 . CASSSPGQTYEQYF
TRBJ2-3 TRBV5-1 . CASSLAVMGLSTDTQYF
TRBJ1-4 TRBV4-2 few CASSQRTGAGNEKLFF
TRBJ2-2 TRBV7-3 once CASSPQGTGDGRELFF
TRBJ2-3 TRBV29-1 once CAGSGPQVTQYF
TRBJ2-7 TRBV27 few CASSLGQAIYEQYF
TRBJ2-7 TRBV9 few CASSARDSSYEQYF
TRBJ2-7 TRBV5-5 few CASSLGTASYEQYF
TRBJ1-5 TRBV6-5 few CASRRTGGDQPQHF
TRBJ1-2 TRBV4-3 many CASSQDLIVWDYGYTF
TRBJ2-6 TRBV7-2 . CASSAQGTGANVLTF
TRBJ1-2 TRBV4-1 . CASSLDSTTNYGYTF
TRBJ2-7 TRBV14 few CASSQVQPPSSYEQYF
TRBJ2-3 TRBV4-2 . CASSQDRTPEDTQYF
TRBJ1-1 TRBV7-7 few CASSLVRGQAFF
TRBJ1-4 TRBV6-1 . CASSEELWNEKLFF
TRBJ2-7 TRBV5-1 . CASSPNRVEQYF
TRBJ2-7 TRBV11-3 few CASSAGTGGDEQYF
TRBJ2-1 TRBV29-1 . CSGGNTLANNEQFF
TRBJ2-5 TRBV14 few CASSQGLGSQETQYF
TRBJ2-2 TRBV30 . CAWRRDPGELFF
TRBJ1-2 TRBV7-2 . CASSLVPDGAYGYTF
TRBJ2-1 TRBV29-1 few CSVGAGIYEQFF
TRBJ2-3 TRBV7-2 . CASSLQPSGGARDTQYF
TRBJ1-2 TRBV6-1 . CATSTSGTSYGYTF
TRBJ2-5 TRBV14 once CASSATFWGEETQYF
TRBJ1-5 TRBV7-2 few CASSLRETPQHF